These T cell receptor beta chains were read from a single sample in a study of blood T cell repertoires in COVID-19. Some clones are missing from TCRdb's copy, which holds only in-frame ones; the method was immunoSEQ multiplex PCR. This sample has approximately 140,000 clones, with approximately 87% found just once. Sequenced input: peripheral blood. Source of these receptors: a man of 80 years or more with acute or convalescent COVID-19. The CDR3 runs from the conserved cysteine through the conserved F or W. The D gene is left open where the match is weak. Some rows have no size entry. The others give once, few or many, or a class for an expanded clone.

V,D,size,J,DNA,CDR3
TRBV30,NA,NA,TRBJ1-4,TGTGCCTCTTCTCCACTTACAGGGCTTCTAGGGGTTGGAAAACTGTTTTTT,CASSPLTGLLGVGKLFF
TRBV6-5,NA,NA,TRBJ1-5,TGTGCCAGCAGGCTCGCGGGGGCCGGCAATCAGCCCCAGCATTTT,CASRLAGAGNQPQHF
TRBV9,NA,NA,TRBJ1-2,TGTGCCAGCAGCGTAGATGGAGGACGGAGCCGCAACTATGGCTACACCTTC,CASSVDGGRSRNYGYTF
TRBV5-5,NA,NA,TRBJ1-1,TGTGCCAGCAGCTTGATATTGAACACTGAAGCTTTCTTT,CASSLILNTEAFF
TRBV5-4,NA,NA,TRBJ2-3,TGTGCCAGCAGCTTCCAGAAGACAGATACGCAGTATTTT,CASSFQKTDTQYF
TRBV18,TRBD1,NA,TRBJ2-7,TGTGCCAGCTCAGAAGGACAGGCCAAAGCCTACGAGCAGTACTTC,CASSEGQAKAYEQYF
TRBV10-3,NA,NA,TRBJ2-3,TGTGCCATCAGTGCCGGCAGGGATGCAGATACGCAGTATTTT,CAISAGRDADTQYF
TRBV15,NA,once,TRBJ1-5,TGTGCCACCAGCAGAGATGGAGGTCAGCCCCAGCATTTT,CATSRDGGQPQHF
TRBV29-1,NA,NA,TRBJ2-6,TGCAGCGGCTACTCTGGGGCCAACGTCCTGACTTTC,CSGYSGANVLTF
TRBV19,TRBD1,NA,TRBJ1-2,TGTGCCAGTAGTCCGACAGGGGGGCTATCGACGGGCTACACCTTC,CASSPTGGLSTGYTF
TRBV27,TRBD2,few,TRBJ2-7,TGTGCCAGCAGCCCTCCGGGGAGGGGAGGGGAGCAGTACTTC,CASSPPGRGGEQYF
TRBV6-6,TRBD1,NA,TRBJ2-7,TGTGCCAGCAGTTACTCGATTGGGACAGGCGCCTACGAGCAGTACTTC,CASSYSIGTGAYEQYF
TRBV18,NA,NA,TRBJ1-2,TGTGCCAGCTCACCAGGACAGTCAATCTATGGCTACACCTTC,CASSPGQSIYGYTF
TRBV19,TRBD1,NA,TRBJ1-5,TGTGCCAGTACCTCGACAGGGTTTGGCAATCAGCCCCAGCATTTT,CASTSTGFGNQPQHF
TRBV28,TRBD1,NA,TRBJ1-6,TGTGCCAGCAGTTTAGTGGGACAGGGGAATTCACCCCTCCACTTT,CASSLVGQGNSPLHF
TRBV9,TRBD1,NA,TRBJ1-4,TGTGCCAGCAGCTCAACCGGACAGGGAGCTAATGAAAAACTGTTTTTT,CASSSTGQGANEKLFF
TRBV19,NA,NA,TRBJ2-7,TGTGCCAGTAGTATAGTAGGGGTAAGCTCCTACGAGCAGTACTTC,CASSIVGVSSYEQYF
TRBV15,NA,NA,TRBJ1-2,TGTGCCACCAGCAGAGATCCGGGGGGCGTGGGAGTGAATGGCTACACCTTC,CATSRDPGGVGVNGYTF
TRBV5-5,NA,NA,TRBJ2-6,TGTGCCAGCAGCCCGGACAACGCTACTTACAACGTCCTGACTTTC,CASSPDNATYNVLTF
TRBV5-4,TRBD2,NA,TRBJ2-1,TGTGCCAGCAGCCTCGGACTAGCGGGAGGAATTGGTGAGCAGTTCTTC,CASSLGLAGGIGEQFF
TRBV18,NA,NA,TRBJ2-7,TGTGCCAGCTCACCACTTCCAGGATCCTACGAGCAGTACTTC,CASSPLPGSYEQYF
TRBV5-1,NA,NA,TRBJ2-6,TGCGCCAGCAGCTTGTTGGAGTCTGGGGCCAACGTCCTGACTTTC,CASSLLESGANVLTF
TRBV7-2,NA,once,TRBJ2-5,TGTGCCAGCAGCTTCAGGGAGGCCCAGTACTTC,CASSFREAQYF
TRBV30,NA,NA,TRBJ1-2,TGTGCCTGGGTGGGGGGACCGGGCGGCTACACCTTC,CAWVGGPGGYTF
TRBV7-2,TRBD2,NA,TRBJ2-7,TGTGCCAGCAGCTTAGCGAGCGGGGGGGCCTACGAGCAGTACTTC,CASSLASGGAYEQYF
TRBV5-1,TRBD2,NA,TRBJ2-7,TGCGCCAGCAGCTCGCAGACTAGCGGGAGCGGTGAGCAGTACTTC,CASSSQTSGSGEQYF
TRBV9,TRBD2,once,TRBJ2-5,TGTGCCAGCAGCGGAGGGACTAGCGGGGGAATTCAAGAGACCCAGTACTTC,CASSGGTSGGIQETQYF
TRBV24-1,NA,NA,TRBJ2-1,TGTGCCACCAGTGACTCGGGACTTTGGGGCAATGAGCAGTTCTTC,CATSDSGLWGNEQFF
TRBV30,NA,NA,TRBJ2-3,TGTGCCTGGAGTGTCGGGCGGGTTAGCACAGATACGCAGTATTTT,CAWSVGRVSTDTQYF
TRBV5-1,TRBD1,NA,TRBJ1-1,TGCGCCAGCAGCTCGAGACTCACAGGGGGCGTCACTGAAGCTTTCTTT,CASSSRLTGGVTEAFF
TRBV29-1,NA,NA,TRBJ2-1,TGCAGCGTTGGGGGGGACTCCCAAAACAAGTTCTTC,CSVGGDSQNKFF
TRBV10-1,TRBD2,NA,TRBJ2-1,TGCGCCAGCAGTGACGGGGCGGGAGTAGGTGGAGAGCAGTTCTTC,CASSDGAGVGGEQFF
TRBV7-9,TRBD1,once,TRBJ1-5,TGTGCCAGCAGCCTAGGGACAGGGTCTCGCAATCAGCCCCAGCATTTT,CASSLGTGSRNQPQHF
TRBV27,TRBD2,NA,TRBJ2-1,TGTGCCAGCAGTTCGAGGACTAGCGGGAGTAGAGTTGCCAATGAGCAGTTCTTC,CASSSRTSGSRVANEQFF
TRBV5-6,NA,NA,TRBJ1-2,TGTGCCAGCAGCCCAGGACAGATAAACTATGGCTACACCTTC,CASSPGQINYGYTF
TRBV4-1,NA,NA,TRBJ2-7,TGCGCCAGCAGCCAAGAAGAGGGCGGAGCCCCTACCTACGAGCAGTACTTC,CASSQEEGGAPTYEQYF
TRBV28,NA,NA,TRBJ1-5,TGTGCCAGCGGGCCTGGGTTAAGCAATCAGCCCCAGCATTTT,CASGPGLSNQPQHF
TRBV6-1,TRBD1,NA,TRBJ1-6,TGTGCCAGCAGTGATGGGACAGTTAATAATTCACCCCTCCACTTT,CASSDGTVNNSPLHF
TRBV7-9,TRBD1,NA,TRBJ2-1,TGTGCCAGCTCCGGACAGGGGGGGCCCTACAATGAGCAGTTCTTC,CASSGQGGPYNEQFF
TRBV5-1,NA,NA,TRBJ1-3,TGCGCCAGCAGCTTGGCTGCGACAGAGGGAAACACCATATATTTT,CASSLAATEGNTIYF
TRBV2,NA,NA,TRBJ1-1,TGTGCCAGCAGTGGACTAGTGAACACTGAAGCTTTCTTT,CASSGLVNTEAFF
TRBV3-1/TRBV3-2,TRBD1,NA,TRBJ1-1,TGTGCCAGCAGCCAAGATTTACAGGGGGTAGCTTTCTTT,CASSQDLQGVAFF
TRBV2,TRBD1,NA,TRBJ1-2,TGTGCCAGCAGGGTTACAGGGGGCGGAGGGACCGCAGGGGCCTATGGCTACACCTTC,CASRVTGGGGTAGAYGYTF
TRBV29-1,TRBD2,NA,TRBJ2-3,TGCAGCGTTGAACGACTAGCGTCTACAGATACGCAGTATTTT,CSVERLASTDTQYF
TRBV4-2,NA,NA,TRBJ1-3,TGTGCCAGCAGCCACAGCTCACAGGTGAGCTCTGGAAACACCATATATTTT,CASSHSSQVSSGNTIYF